A selection of T cell receptor beta chains follows, all from one sample in a study of identical twins. TCRdb re-called the 5' RACE reads through MiXCR, storing one row per CDR3 protein. Among 350,000 to 450,000 distinct CDR3 sequences listed, approximately 17% were seen once. What was sequenced was naive T cells sorted from blood. Receptors originate from a man between 45 and 60 years old in good health. The CDR3 runs from the conserved cysteine through the conserved F or W. D genes are given only for firm matches. Some rows have no size entry. The others give once, few or many, or a class for an expanded clone.

V	J	size	D	CDR3	DNA
TRBV18	TRBJ1-2	.	TRBD1	CASSPTGQGGGYTF	TGTGCCAGCTCACCCACTGGACAGGGTGGTGGCTACACCTTC
TRBV5-1	TRBJ2-1	.	.	CASSPRLAPYNEQFF	TGCGCCAGCAGCCCTCGACTGGCCCCCTACAATGAGCAGTTCTTC
TRBV4-3	TRBJ2-7	few	.	CASSLRGTGEQYF	TGCGCCAGCAGCCTGAGAGGTACGGGGGAGCAGTACTTC
TRBV5-4	TRBJ2-1	.	.	CASSQVVGDEQFF	TGTGCCAGCAGTCAAGTAGTAGGGGATGAGCAGTTCTTC
TRBV27	TRBJ1-2	many	.	CASRSSNQAGYTF	TGTGCCAGCAGATCTTCCAACCAGGCCGGCTACACCTTC
TRBV5-1	TRBJ1-5	many	.	CASSLNGDSNQPQHF	TGCGCCAGCAGCTTGAACGGGGATAGCAATCAGCCCCAGCATTTT
TRBV20-1	TRBJ2-7	.	.	CSARFGYEQYF	TGCAGTGCTCGATTTGGCTACGAGCAGTACTTC
TRBV5-1	TRBJ2-5	.	.	CASSLVTGQETQYF	TGCGCCAGCAGCTTGGTGACAGGCCAAGAGACCCAGTACTTC
TRBV6-5	TRBJ2-7	.	TRBD2	CASSYSGLAYEQYF	TGTGCCAGCAGTTACTCGGGACTAGCGTACGAGCAGTACTTC
TRBV12-3/TRBV12-4	TRBJ1-5	few	.	CASSTTPRGVGQPQHF	TGTGCCAGCAGTACAACCCCGAGAGGGGTAGGTCAGCCCCAGCATTTT
TRBV20-1	TRBJ2-7	.	.	CSARDGQTSTEQYF	TGCAGTGCTAGGGATGGCCAAACTTCGACCGAGCAGTACTTC
TRBV27	TRBJ2-6	few	.	CASSLFWGQASGANVLTF	TGTGCCAGCAGTTTATTCTGGGGGCAGGCCTCTGGGGCCAACGTCCTGACTTTC
TRBV29-1	TRBJ2-3	many	.	CSVEGGPPRTDTQYF	TGCAGCGTCGAGGGGGGGCCCCCTCGCACAGATACGCAGTATTTT
TRBV20-1	TRBJ2-2	.	.	CSAREGWGIGELFF	TGCAGTGCTAGAGAGGGGTGGGGGATCGGGGAGCTGTTTTTT
TRBV12-3/TRBV12-4	TRBJ1-2	many	TRBD1	CASSFRGVGQGLRGYTF	TGTGCCAGCAGTTTCCGTGGCGTTGGACAGGGGCTCCGTGGCTACACCTTC
TRBV15	TRBJ1-1	.	.	CATSREEPGAGLNTEAFF	TGTGCCACCAGCAGAGAAGAACCTGGTGCAGGGCTGAACACTGAAGCTTTCTTT
TRBV4-3	TRBJ2-5	few	TRBD1	CASSQDITGVVETQYF	TGCGCCAGCAGCCAAGATATAACAGGGGTTGTAGAGACCCAGTACTTC
TRBV29-1	TRBJ2-5	many	.	CSGGSQETQYF	TGCAGCGGGGGCTCCCAAGAGACCCAGTACTTC
TRBV3-1	TRBJ2-2	many	.	CASSRGGTANTGELFF	TGTGCCAGCAGCCGAGGAGGGACGGCGAACACCGGGGAGCTGTTTTTT
TRBV20-1	TRBJ2-5	many	.	CSASPPWRKETQYF	TGCAGTGCTAGCCCGCCCTGGAGGAAAGAGACCCAGTACTTC
TRBV6-1	TRBJ2-7	many	.	CASSEFRDSRYEQYF	TGTGCCAGCAGTGAATTTAGAGACAGCCGCTACGAGCAGTACTTC
TRBV9	TRBJ2-1	.	TRBD2	CASSPRAGTSDYNEQFF	TGTGCCAGCAGCCCCAGGGCCGGGACTAGCGACTACAATGAGCAGTTCTTC
TRBV12-3/TRBV12-4	TRBJ2-6	few	TRBD1	CASSPSDRISGANVLTF	TGTGCCAGCAGTCCCTCGGACAGGATCTCTGGGGCCAACGTCCTGACTTTC
TRBV5-1	TRBJ1-1	.	TRBD1	CASSTDRGGSAFF	TGCGCCAGCAGCACGGACAGGGGTGGCTCGGCTTTCTTT
TRBV27	TRBJ2-3	.	.	CASSPARGTQYF	TGTGCCAGCAGTCCCGCCAGGGGTACGCAGTATTTT
TRBV5-1	TRBJ2-7	few	.	CASSVGPGNSYEQYF	TGCGCCAGCAGCGTCGGGCCCGGGAACTCCTACGAGCAGTACTTC
TRBV12-3/TRBV12-4	TRBJ2-1	many	.	CASSRRDWRGDEQFF	TGTGCCAGCAGTCGCAGGGACTGGAGAGGGGATGAGCAGTTCTTC
TRBV12-3/TRBV12-4	TRBJ1-2	few	.	CASSPFVYGYTF	TGTGCCAGCAGTCCCTTTGTCTATGGCTACACCTTC
TRBV5-1	TRBJ1-2	few	.	CASSFSLDSGYGYTF	TGCGCCAGCAGCTTTTCTCTGGACAGCGGCTATGGCTACACCTTC
TRBV20-1	TRBJ1-2	many	TRBD1	CSAGNQGERHGYTF	TGCAGTGCTGGGAACCAGGGGGAGAGGCATGGCTACACCTTC
TRBV20-1	TRBJ2-5	.	.	CSARRQLQETQYF	TGCAGTGCTAGAAGACAGCTCCAAGAGACCCAGTACTTC
TRBV2	TRBJ2-1	.	.	CASRNRDLFITNEQFF	TGTGCCAGCAGAAACAGGGACCTCTTTATTACAAATGAGCAGTTCTTC
TRBV12-3/TRBV12-4	TRBJ2-7	.	TRBD2	CASSLALAGVHEQYF	TGTGCCAGCAGTTTAGCACTAGCGGGAGTTCACGAGCAGTACTTC
TRBV10-3	TRBJ2-3	few	.	CAISESGVEAQYF	TGTGCCATCAGTGAGTCAGGGGTAGAAGCGCAGTATTTT
TRBV5-1	TRBJ1-5	once	.	CASRMGSNQPQHF	TGCGCCAGCAGGATGGGAAGCAATCAGCCCCAGCATTTT